The next 18 T cell receptor beta chains were all read from a single sample in a study of blood T cell repertoires in COVID-19. TCRdb keeps only in-frame clones here, not all; method: immunoSEQ multiplex PCR. This table has 300,000 to 350,000 clones, 80% to 95% appearing once. The specimen was peripheral blood. Source of these receptors: a woman between 25 and 40 years old with COVID-19, enrolled during active disease.

There are a few counts of this clone. An end of the junction differs from the germline gene, which may be a read error. This chain connects TRBV3-1 (or the pseudogene TRBV3-2) to TRBJ2-1, with TRBD2 matching 9 bases. This CDR3 region has 19 residues. Germline V gives CDR1 LGHDT, CDR2 YNNKEL (reference sequence). The chain's CDR3 is CASTQALDGVAGEVSEQFF. The DNA for the CDR3 is TGTGCCAGCACCCAAGCCCTCGATGGGGTAGCGGGAGAGGTGAGTGAGCAGTTCTTC.

This clone was seen only once. V gene TRBV10-3 combines with J gene TRBJ2-7, with TRBD1 matching over 7 bases. Germline loops: CDR1 ENHRY, CDR2 SYGVKD. J lost 5 bases, V lost 2 bases, and 9 bases had no gene match. This CDR3 is 15 amino acids long. This CDR3 reads CAISEAGTARDEQYF. DNA of the CDR3: TGTGCCATCAGTGAGGCTGGGACAGCTCGGGACGAGCAGTACTTC.

J is TRBJ2-3 and V is TRBV7-2; D is undetermined. Germline assignment: CDR1 SGHTA and CDR2 FQGNSA. V was clipped by 3 bases and J by 6 bases, with 7 bases between them. This CDR3 comprises 12 residues. CDR3 DNA: TGTGCCAGCAGCTTCTTTGGCGATACGCAGTATTTT. It yields the protein CASSFFGDTQYF.

The chain carries TRBV9 and TRBJ1-3; 7 bases line up with TRBD1. The germline V gene encodes CDR1 SGDLS and CDR2 YYNGEE. V trimming: 4 bases; J trimming: 2 bases; junction bases outside the gene matches: 3. CDR3 length: 14 amino acids. CDR3 amino acids: CASSTDRTGNTIYF. For the CDR3, the DNA is TGTGCCAGCAGCACGGACAGGACTGGAAACACCATATATTTT.

The chain couples TRBV5-1 to TRBJ1-3; perhaps TRBD1 as D (6 bases). Germline V lookup: CDR1 SGHRS, CDR2 YFSETQ. This CDR3 comprises 17 residues. Between the trimmed V and J ends, which lost 4 bases and 1 base, there was a span of 18 bases. CDR3 protein: CASSLASGGRSGNTIYF. The CDR3 coding sequence is TGCGCCAGCAGCCTAGCCTCCGGGGGGCGGTCTGGAAACACCATATATTTT.

The chain links TRBV19 to TRBJ1-5; D may be TRBD1 (5 bases). Germline V gene lookup returns CDR1 LNHDA and CDR2 SQIVND (reference sequence). The V end was cut by 3 bases, the J end by 6 bases, with 15 bases between. This CDR3 region has 15 residues. The CDR3 spells CASSMQGRLGQPQHF. In DNA, the CDR3 is TGTGCCAGTAGTATGCAGGGCCGCTTGGGTCAGCCCCAGCATTTT. Full variable domain (outside the CDR3, taken from reference TRBV19 and TRBJ1-5): DGGITQSPKYLFRKEGQNVTLSCEQNLNHDAMYWYRQDPGQGLRLIYYSQIVNDFQKGDIAEGYSVSREKKESFPLTVTSAQKNPTAFYLCASSMQGRLGQPQHFGDGTRLSIL.

Points on this clone: The junction departs from germline at one end; a sequencing error may be responsible. Different DNA sequences within this sample yield the same CDR3. This sequence joins TRBV18 and TRBJ2-3; 13 nucleotides align to TRBD2. Germline V gene lookup returns CDR1 KGHSH and CDR2 LQKENI. CDR3 length: 16 residues. CDR3 amino acids: CASSPLAGGPTDTQYF. The CDR3, as DNA: TGTGCCAGCTCGCCACTAGCGGGAGGGCCAACAGATACGCAGTATTTT.

The chain has TRBV4-1 and TRBJ2-7; D remains ambiguous. The CDR3 length is 13 residues. Germline-derived CDR1 and CDR2 are MGHRA and YSYEKL. The V end lost 0 bases, the J end lost 4 bases, and 7 bases lay between the germline ends. The CDR3 DNA follows: TGCGCCAGCAGCCAAGATCGCAGGTACGAGCAGTACTTC. Protein sequence: CASSQDRRYEQYF.

This clone showed up just once. The chain links TRBV20-1 to TRBJ1-4; the D is unclear. The CDR3 sequence is 13 residues long. Trimming left V 6 bases short and J 7 bases short, with 15 bases between. The germline V gene encodes CDR1 DFQATT and CDR2 SNEGSKA (reference sequence). The CDR3 reads CSASQGLGEKLFF. For the CDR3, the DNA is TGCAGTGCCAGTCAAGGACTGGGTGAAAAACTGTTTTTT.

The chain recombines TRBV2 with TRBJ1-5, with D uncertain. Trimming stripped 3 bases from V and 2 bases from J, with 5 bases between. CDR1 SNHLY and CDR2 FYNNEI come from the germline V gene. The CDR3 totals 13 residues. This CDR3 is CASSESGNQPQHF. In DNA form, the CDR3 reads TGTGCCAGCAGTGAGAGCGGCAATCAGCCCCAGCATTTT.

The V call is TRBV24-1, the J call TRBJ1-2, with no clear D. Looked up from germline, CDR1 is KGHDR and CDR2 is SFDVKD. Deletions cut 1 base from V and 4 bases from J, with 9 bases between. The CDR3 loop spans 14 amino acids. In DNA, the CDR3 is TGTGCCACCAGTGATTTCCGACGGAGCTATGGCTACACCTTC. Encoded protein: CATSDFRRSYGYTF.

The chain couples TRBV5-8 to TRBJ1-1; no clear D. Trimming left V 1 base short and J 3 bases short, with 13 bases between. The CDR3 totals 15 residues. Germline CDR1 and CDR2: SGHTS and YDEGEE. The CDR3 reads CASSLRGRGYTEAFF. In DNA form, the CDR3 reads TGTGCCAGCAGCTTGCGGGGAAGAGGGTACACTGAAGCTTTCTTT.

This chain joins TRBV6-5 and TRBJ2-5; 7 bases line up with TRBD1. Germline values: CDR1 MNHEY, CDR2 SVGAGI. The CDR3 contains 15 residues. The V segment lost 5 bases and the J segment 5 bases; nucleotides outside the gene matches: 11. This CDR3 reads CASSPEQGSAETQYF. The CDR3 DNA reads as TGTGCCAGCAGTCCGGAACAGGGGTCGGCGGAGACCCAGTACTTC.

This chain links TRBV18 with TRBJ1-5; a weak D match, TRBD1 (5 bases). CDR1 is KGHSH and CDR2 is LQKENI in the germline V gene. The CDR3 spans 13 residues. The V end lost 6 bases, the J end lost 5 bases, and 11 bases lay between the germline ends. Written as DNA, the CDR3 is TGTGCCAGCTCCCGGGGGGGACATCAGCCCCAGCATTTT. It codes for CASSRGGHQPQHF.

Worth noting for this clone: Other DNA sequences in the sample encode the same CDR3. The chain carries TRBV6-4 and TRBJ2-2, with 10 nucleotides matching TRBD1. The V gene's germline CDR1 is MRHNA and CDR2 SNTAGT. The CDR3 loop spans 14 amino acids. Trimming at V came to 6 bases and at J to 4 bases, leaving 2 bases not matched to a gene. CDR3 loop: CASSGQGGTGELFF. For the CDR3, the DNA is TGTGCCAGCAGCGGACAGGGGGGCACCGGGGAGCTGTTTTTT.

The CDR3: CASSQGLVAGPNSPLHF. For the CDR3, the DNA is TGTGCCAGCAGCCAAGGCCTTGTGGCAGGGCCTAATTCACCCCTCCACTTT. The rearrangement joins TRBV4-2 to TRBJ1-6; a possible D gene is TRBD1 (5 bases). The CDR3 covers 17 residues. Germline CDR1 and CDR2: LGHNA and YNFKEQ. V lost 1 base to trimming and J lost 6 bases, with 16 bases between them.

Turning to this clone: This CDR3 is also generated by other DNA sequences in the sample. V is TRBV6-5 and J is TRBJ2-7, with D perhaps TRBD1 (5 bases). This CDR3 has 14 residues. V lost 2 bases to trimming and J lost 3 bases, with 11 bases between them. Germline CDR1 and CDR2: MNHEY and SVGAGI. The CDR3 region has the DNA TGTGCCAGCAGTTACGGCCAGGGCGGCTACGAGCAGTACTTC. Translation: CASSYGQGGYEQYF.

The chain links TRBV28 to TRBJ1-2; 7 nucleotides match TRBD1. Germline V gene lookup returns CDR1 MDHEN and CDR2 SYDVKM. V lost 6 bases and J lost 5; bases outside the gene matches: 12. This CDR3 has 15 residues. In DNA form, the CDR3 reads TGTGCCAGCAGCGCGCCTGACAGGGTTCGTTATGGCTACACCTTC. It specifies CASSAPDRVRYGYTF.